This T cell receptor (beta chain) was identified in a study of T-cell memory formation after mild COVID-19. TCRdb independently ran MiXCR on the 5' RACE reads; one entry per CDR3 protein. The sample carries approximately 260,000 distinct CDR3 sequences, approximately 16% recorded once. General study results and limits: Nothing confirmed that second-wave clones peaking on day 37 were specific for SARS-CoV-2.

Concerning this clonotype itself: Its target is unknown.

CDR3 length: 15 residues. Per germline, CDR1 SGHTA and CDR2 FQGTGA. V was clipped by 1 base and J by 5 bases; unmatched bases: 5. V and J are TRBV7-3 and TRBJ2-5; the match to TRBD2 covers 9 bases. The receptor was derived from a man between 18 and 35 years old who had mild COVID-19 (a few samples of this study predate the infection). Cell type and time point are not known. The sample consisted of PBMCs or a T cell subset sorted from them (not recorded which). CDR3 bases: TGTGCCAGCAGCTTAAGCGGGGGGGATTGGGAGACCCAGTACTTC. Amino acid sequence: CASSLSGGDWETQYF.